This T cell receptor (beta chain) was sequenced in a study of response to subunit inactivated influenza vaccine. Study-wide points: Each seasonal influenza vaccination recruits few new T cells, the authors suggested.

From the RT-PCR reads, TCRdb called clonotypes with MiXCR, one entry per CDR3 protein. Here the sample spans about 540,000 distinct CDR3 sequences, roughly a quarter being singletons. This clonotype was seen only a few times. Its cognate antigen is unknown. The CDR3 contains 15 residues. Germline V lookup: CDR1 SGHTA, CDR2 FQGNSA. Trimming stripped 10 bases from V and 4 bases from J, with 21 bases between. The same sample was also studied in work on T cells expressing NK-cell markers. That source notes: Libraries used 5'RACE template switching adding universal primer site and UMIs. The study found dominant NKG2C+ clonotypes at about 1.0-7.5% of CD8+ T cells in over 5 donors. There were several donors in whom these clonotypes also led the CD3+CD56-NKG2C+ fraction.

This chain links TRBV7-2 with TRBJ2-3; D is perhaps TRBD1 (6 bases). The material was CD4+ T cells sorted from PBMCs, obtained about 12 days after vaccination. The TCR comes from a man in his forties or fifties who received an inactivated influenza vaccine. The CDR3 nucleotides read TGTGCCATCATACCAGGGGCTAGCCGATCAGATACGCAGTATTTT. Its protein product is CAIIPGASRSDTQYF.